This T cell receptor beta chain was profiled in a study of blood T cells in healthy people across ages. Findings and limits, study-wide: Age advanced and TCR beta diversity per million T cells fell, roughly linearly.

Worth noting for this clonotype: Its antigen is still unknown.

A second roughly 6 to 11 cycle PCR used barcoded and J-beta primers. MiXCR, run by TCRdb on the 5' RACE reads, gives a single entry per CDR3 protein. The repertoire has around 1,800,000 distinct CDR3 sequences, about two fifths of them found once; the top ten carry about 23%. The CDR3 loop spans 14 amino acids. Germline CDR1 is SQVTM and CDR2 is ANQGSEA. V shed 1 base and J shed 5 bases, with 12 bases lying between them. They isolated at least 6 million PBMCs from each sample. This receptor was identified in a human donor in good health. The chain carries TRBV29-1 and TRBJ2-1; D is undetermined. Sequenced material: blood. In DNA, the CDR3 is TGCAGCGTTGAAGGATGGCGGACCGACAATGAGCAGTTCTTC. Residues: CSVEGWRTDNEQFF.